This entry concerns a single T cell receptor (beta chain). This entry is derived from a study of control samples from healthy donors and cancer patients. Germline CDR1 is SEHNR and CDR2 is FQNEAQ (reference sequence). The CDR3 covers 14 residues. Trimming removed 3 bases from V and 1 base from J, with 8 bases in between. The data were produced by immunoSEQ multiplex PCR, yet TCRdb's version contains in-frame clones alone and is incomplete. The sample holds about 130,000 clones, 90% seen once. The chain carries TRBV7-9 and TRBJ2-3; either TRBD1 or TRBD2 may supply D (5 bases each). The specimen was blood. The receptor's source is a man in his forties or fifties in good health. This CDR3 is CASSFRDGTDTQYF. DNA of the CDR3: TGTGCCAGCAGCTTCCGGGACGGCACAGATACGCAGTATTTT.